The clone carrying this T cell receptor beta chain was recorded once. The data were obtained in a study of control samples from healthy donors and cancer patients. Data came from immunoSEQ multiplex PCR; TCRdb stores just in-frame clones and leaves some out. Of 110,000 or so clones listed, around nine tenths are singletons. Deletions cut 2 bases from V and 0 bases from J, with 14 bases between. Germline V gene sequence: CDR1 KGHSH, CDR2 LQKENI. The CDR3 contains 17 residues. The sequence came from a man aged 25 to 45 in good health. Sequenced sample: blood. This sequence joins TRBV18 and TRBJ2-1; D not certain. DNA of the CDR3: TGTGCCAGCTCACCAGAAACTCCCTTCTTCTCCTACAATGAGCAGTTCTTC. Residues: CASSPETPFFSYNEQFF.